These T cell receptor beta chains were read from a single sample in a study of blood T cells in healthy people across ages. In TCRdb, the 5' RACE reads were re-called with MiXCR into one record per CDR3 protein. This repertoire shows about 650,000 distinct CDR3 sequences, 32% found once; its top ten account for approximately 15%. Sequencing was done on a sample of blood. The receptors shown here come from a woman older than 75 in good health. Each CDR3 is given with its conserved first and last residue. D genes are given only for firm matches. Only part of the rows carry a size: once, few, many, or a class if the clone is expanded.

-	TRBV6-1	TRBJ2-3	many	CASSNRGGTDTQYF	TGTGCCAGCAGTAACCGGGGAGGCACAGATACGCAGTATTTT
-	TRBV5-1	TRBJ2-3	many	CASSLRPDDTQYF	TGCGCCAGCAGCTTGAGGCCTGACGATACGCAGTATTTT
-	TRBV20-1	TRBJ2-2	few	CSASGGYTGELFF	TGCAGTGCTAGCGGGGGATACACCGGGGAGCTGTTTTTT
TRBD1	TRBV4-1	TRBJ2-7	-	CASSQDQGTASYEQYF	TGCGCCAGCAGCCAAGATCAGGGGACAGCCTCCTACGAGCAGTACTTC
TRBD1	TRBV9	TRBJ2-2	once	CASSVAGTGANTGELFF	TGTGCCAGCAGCGTGGCTGGGACAGGCGCGAACACCGGGGAGCTGTTTTTT
-	TRBV20-1	TRBJ2-4	many	CSAVRPAKNIQYF	TGCAGTGCAGTGCGCCCAGCCAAAAACATTCAGTACTTC
-	TRBV28	TRBJ1-2	few	CASSLPTTFSGYTF	TGTGCCAGCAGTTTGCCCACCACGTTCTCTGGCTACACCTTC
TRBD2	TRBV6-5	TRBJ2-7	many	CASSRGSGGGEQYF	TGTGCCAGCAGTCGAGGTAGCGGGGGAGGCGAGCAGTACTTC
TRBD1	TRBV7-2	TRBJ1-1	few	CASSSTRTGATEAFF	TGTGCCAGCAGCTCAACCAGGACAGGGGCCACTGAAGCTTTCTTT
-	TRBV5-1	TRBJ1-1	few	CASSLETGGLKTEAFF	TGCGCCAGCAGCTTGGAGACTGGAGGTTTGAAAACTGAAGCTTTCTTT
TRBD2	TRBV20-1	TRBJ2-3	many	CSARSQTSGHTDTQYF	TGCAGTGCTAGATCCCAGACTAGCGGTCACACAGATACGCAGTATTTT
TRBD1	TRBV9	TRBJ2-7	many	CASSVGRDRGVGEQYF	TGTGCCAGCAGCGTAGGCCGAGACAGGGGGGTTGGCGAGCAGTACTTC
TRBD1	TRBV20-1	TRBJ2-7	many	CSARAPDRGAYEQYF	TGCAGTGCTAGAGCCCCAGACAGGGGGGCCTACGAGCAGTACTTC
-	TRBV9	TRBJ2-3	many	CASTLRASTDTQYF	TGTGCCAGCACCCTTAGGGCTAGCACAGATACGCAGTATTTT
TRBD1	TRBV13	TRBJ2-7	many	CASSLRRDRSNEQYF	TGTGCCAGCAGCTTACGACGGGACAGATCTAACGAGCAGTACTTC